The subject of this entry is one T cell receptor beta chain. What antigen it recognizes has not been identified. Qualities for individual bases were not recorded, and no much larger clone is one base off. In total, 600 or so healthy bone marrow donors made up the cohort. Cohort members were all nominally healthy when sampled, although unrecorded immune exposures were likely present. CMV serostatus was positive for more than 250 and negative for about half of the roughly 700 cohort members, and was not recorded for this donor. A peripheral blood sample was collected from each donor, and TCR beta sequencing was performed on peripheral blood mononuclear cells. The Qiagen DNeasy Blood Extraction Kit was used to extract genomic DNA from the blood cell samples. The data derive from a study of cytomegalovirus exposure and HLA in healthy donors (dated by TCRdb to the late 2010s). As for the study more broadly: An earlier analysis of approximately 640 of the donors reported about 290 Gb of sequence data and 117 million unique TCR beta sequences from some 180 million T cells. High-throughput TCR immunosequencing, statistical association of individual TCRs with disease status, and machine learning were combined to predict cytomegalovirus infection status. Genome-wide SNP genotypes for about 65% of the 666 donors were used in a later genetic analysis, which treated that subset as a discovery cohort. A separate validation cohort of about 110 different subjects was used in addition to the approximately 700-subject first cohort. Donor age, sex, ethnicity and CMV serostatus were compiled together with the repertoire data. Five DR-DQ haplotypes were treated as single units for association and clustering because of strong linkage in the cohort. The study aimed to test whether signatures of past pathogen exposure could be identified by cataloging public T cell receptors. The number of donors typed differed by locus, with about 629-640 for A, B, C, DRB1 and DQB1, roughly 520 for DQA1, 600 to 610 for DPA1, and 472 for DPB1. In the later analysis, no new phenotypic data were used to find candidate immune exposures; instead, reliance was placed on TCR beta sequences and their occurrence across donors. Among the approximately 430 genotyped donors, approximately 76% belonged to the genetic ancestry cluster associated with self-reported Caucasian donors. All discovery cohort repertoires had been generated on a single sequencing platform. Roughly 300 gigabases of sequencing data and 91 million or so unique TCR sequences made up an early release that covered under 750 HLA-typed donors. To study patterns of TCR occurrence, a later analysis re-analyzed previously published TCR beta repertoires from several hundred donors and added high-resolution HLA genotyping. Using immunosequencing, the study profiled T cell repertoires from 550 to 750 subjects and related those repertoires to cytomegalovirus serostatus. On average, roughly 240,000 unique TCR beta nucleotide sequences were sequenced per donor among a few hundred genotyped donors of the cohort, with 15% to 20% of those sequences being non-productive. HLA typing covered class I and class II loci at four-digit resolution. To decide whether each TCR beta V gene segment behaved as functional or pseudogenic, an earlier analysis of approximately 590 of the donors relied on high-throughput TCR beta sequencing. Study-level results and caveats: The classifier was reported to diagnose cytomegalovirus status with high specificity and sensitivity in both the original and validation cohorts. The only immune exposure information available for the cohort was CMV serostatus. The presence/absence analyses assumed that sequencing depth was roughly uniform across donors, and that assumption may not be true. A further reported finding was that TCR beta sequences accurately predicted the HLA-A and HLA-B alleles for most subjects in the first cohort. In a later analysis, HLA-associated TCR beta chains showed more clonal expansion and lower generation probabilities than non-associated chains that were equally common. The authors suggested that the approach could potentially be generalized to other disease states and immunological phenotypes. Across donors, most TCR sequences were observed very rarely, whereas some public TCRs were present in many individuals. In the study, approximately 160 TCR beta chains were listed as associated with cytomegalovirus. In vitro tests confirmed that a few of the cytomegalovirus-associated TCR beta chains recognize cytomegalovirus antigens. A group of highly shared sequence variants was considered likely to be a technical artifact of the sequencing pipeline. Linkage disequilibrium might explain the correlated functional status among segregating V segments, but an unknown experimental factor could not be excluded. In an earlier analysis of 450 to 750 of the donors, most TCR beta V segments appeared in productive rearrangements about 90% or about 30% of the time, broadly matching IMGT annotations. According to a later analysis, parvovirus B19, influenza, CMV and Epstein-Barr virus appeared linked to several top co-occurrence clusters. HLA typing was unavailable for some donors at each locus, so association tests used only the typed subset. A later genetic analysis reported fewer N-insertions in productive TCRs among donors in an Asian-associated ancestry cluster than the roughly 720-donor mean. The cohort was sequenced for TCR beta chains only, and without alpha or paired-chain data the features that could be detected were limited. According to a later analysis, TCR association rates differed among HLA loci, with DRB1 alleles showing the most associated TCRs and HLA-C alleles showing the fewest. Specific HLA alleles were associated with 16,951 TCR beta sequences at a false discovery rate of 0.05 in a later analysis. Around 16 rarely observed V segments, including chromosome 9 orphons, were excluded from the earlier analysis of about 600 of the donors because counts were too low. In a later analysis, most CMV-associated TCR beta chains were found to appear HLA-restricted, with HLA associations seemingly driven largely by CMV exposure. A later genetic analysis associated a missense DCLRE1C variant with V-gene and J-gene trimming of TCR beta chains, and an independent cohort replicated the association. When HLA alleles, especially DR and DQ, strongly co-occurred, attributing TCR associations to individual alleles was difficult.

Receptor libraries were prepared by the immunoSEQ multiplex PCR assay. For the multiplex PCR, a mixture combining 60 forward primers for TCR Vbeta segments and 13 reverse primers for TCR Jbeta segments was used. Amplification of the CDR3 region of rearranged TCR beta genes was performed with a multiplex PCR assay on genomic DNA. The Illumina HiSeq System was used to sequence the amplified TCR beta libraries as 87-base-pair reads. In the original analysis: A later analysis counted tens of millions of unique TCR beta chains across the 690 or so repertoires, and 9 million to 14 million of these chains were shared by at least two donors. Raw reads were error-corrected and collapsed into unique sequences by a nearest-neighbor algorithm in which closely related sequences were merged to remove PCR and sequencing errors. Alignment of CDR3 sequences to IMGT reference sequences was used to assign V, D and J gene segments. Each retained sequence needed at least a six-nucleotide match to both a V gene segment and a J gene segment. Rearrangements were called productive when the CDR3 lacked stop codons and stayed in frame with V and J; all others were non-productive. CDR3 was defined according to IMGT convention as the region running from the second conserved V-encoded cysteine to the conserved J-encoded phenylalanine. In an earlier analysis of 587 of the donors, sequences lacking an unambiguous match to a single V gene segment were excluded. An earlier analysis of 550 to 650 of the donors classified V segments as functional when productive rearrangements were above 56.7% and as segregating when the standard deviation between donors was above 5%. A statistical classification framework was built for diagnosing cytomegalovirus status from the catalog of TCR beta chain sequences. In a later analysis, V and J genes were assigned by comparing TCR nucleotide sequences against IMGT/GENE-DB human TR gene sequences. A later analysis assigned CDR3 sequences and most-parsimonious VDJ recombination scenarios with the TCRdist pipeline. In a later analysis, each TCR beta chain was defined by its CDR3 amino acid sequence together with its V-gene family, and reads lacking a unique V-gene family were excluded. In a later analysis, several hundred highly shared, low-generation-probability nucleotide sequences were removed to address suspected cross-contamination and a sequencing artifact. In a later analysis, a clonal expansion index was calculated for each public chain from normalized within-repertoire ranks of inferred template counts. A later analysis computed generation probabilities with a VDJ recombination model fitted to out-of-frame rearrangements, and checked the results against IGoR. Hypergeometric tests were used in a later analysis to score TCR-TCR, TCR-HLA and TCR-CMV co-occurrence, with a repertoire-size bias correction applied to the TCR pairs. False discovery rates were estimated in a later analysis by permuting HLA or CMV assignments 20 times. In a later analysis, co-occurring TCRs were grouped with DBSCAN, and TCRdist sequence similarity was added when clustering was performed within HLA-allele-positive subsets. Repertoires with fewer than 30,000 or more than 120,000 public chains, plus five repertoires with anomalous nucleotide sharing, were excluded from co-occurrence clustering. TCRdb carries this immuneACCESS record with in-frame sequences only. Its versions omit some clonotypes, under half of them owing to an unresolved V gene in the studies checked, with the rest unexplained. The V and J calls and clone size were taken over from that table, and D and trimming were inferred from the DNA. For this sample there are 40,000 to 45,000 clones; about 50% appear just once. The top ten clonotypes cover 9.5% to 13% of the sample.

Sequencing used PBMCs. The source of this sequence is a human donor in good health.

The CDR3 reads as follows: CASSLTGTNQETQYF. In nucleotides, the sequence is TGTGCCAGCAGCTTGACCGGGACAAACCAAGAGACCCAGTACTTC. This sequence uses TRBV5-4 and TRBJ2-5; TRBD1 might be the D gene, on 6 matching bases. CDR1 and CDR2 are drawn from the germline V gene (reference sequence): SGHNT, YYREEE. Its CDR3 holds 15 amino acids, cysteine through phenylalanine. CDR3 DNA is the only sequence kept; it has 45 bases, read in frame from the first base. V is cut by 1 base and J by 0 bases, and the space between the germline ends is 10 bases.